This entry lists 8 T cell receptor beta chains sequenced from one sample in a study of identifying expanded T cells in peripheral blood. Some clones are missing from TCRdb's copy, which holds only in-frame ones; the method was immunoSEQ multiplex PCR. This table has about 130,000 clones, approximately 86% appearing once. Specimen: blood. Every receptor here comes from a person aged 18-70 years in good health.

This chain links TRBV6-1 with TRBJ2-3, with D perhaps TRBD2 (6 bases). The CDR3 totals 13 residues. Germline CDR1 is MNHNS and CDR2 is SASEGT. V was trimmed by 9 bases and J by 5 bases, leaving 15 bases between them. The DNA of the CDR3 is TGTGCCAGTTGGAGGGATTGGCAAGATACGCAGTATTTT. It is translated as CASWRDWQDTQYF.

The chain links TRBV19 to TRBJ2-7; TRBD2 aligns across 7 bases. V shed 5 bases and J 3 bases; nucleotides not matched to a gene: 7. This CDR3 spans 14 amino acids. The germline V gene has CDR1 LNHDA and CDR2 SQIVND (reference sequence). The CDR3 is CASSSGLRGYEQYF. The CDR3 DNA reads as TGTGCCAGTAGTTCGGGACTAAGGGGCTACGAGCAGTACTTC.

The chain is built from TRBV27 and TRBJ2-7; TRBD2 might be the D (5 bases). Germline assignment: CDR1 MNHEY and CDR2 SMNVEV (reference sequence). The ends were cut back, 2 bases at V and 8 bases at J, with 16 bases in the middle. This CDR3 comprises 14 residues. The CDR3 DNA sequence: TGTGCCAGCAGTTTAGATAGCGACTATTCCAAGCAGTACTTC. Protein: CASSLDSDYSKQYF.

This clone occurred once. The chain combines TRBV6-6 with TRBJ1-2; D uncertain. V was clipped by 0 bases and J by 0 bases, with 5 bases between them. This CDR3 is built from 14 residues. The germline gives CDR1 MNHNY, CDR2 SVGAGI (reference sequence). In DNA, the CDR3 is TGTGCCAGCAGTTACTCGATAGCTAACTATGGCTACACCTTC. Translation: CASSYSIANYGYTF.

This chain connects TRBV9 to TRBJ2-3, with TRBD1 matching 8 bases. Germline loops: CDR1 SGDLS, CDR2 YYNGEE. The CDR3 runs 13 residues. Unmatched junction bases numbered 4, after V lost 6 bases and J lost 4 bases. CDR3 sequence: CASTRQGPDTQYF. DNA of the CDR3: TGTGCCAGCACAAGACAGGGGCCAGATACGCAGTATTTT. Combining the CDR3 with reference TRBV9 and TRBJ2-3 gives the whole variable domain DSGVTQTPKHLITATGQRVTLRCSPRSGDLSVYWYQQSLDQGLQFLIQYYNGEERAKGNILERFSAQQFPDLHSELNLSSLELGDSALYFCASTRQGPDTQYFGPGTRLTVL.

The chain is built from TRBV10-3 and TRBJ1-2; D gene ambiguous. Germline V CDR1 and CDR2: ENHRY, SYGVKD. The V end was cut by 4 bases, the J end by 8 bases, with 8 bases between. This CDR3 spans 11 amino acids. The CDR3 DNA is TGTGCCATCAGTGCGAGGGAGGGCTACACCTTC. Protein sequence: CAISAREGYTF.

The gene calls are TRBV18 and TRBJ1-5; D is unclear. CDR3 size: 14 residues. Germline lookup yields CDR1 KGHSH and CDR2 LQKENI. V dropped 3 bases and J dropped 4 bases, with 10 bases sitting between them. Here the CDR3 reads CASSPGLRNQPQHF. CDR3 nucleotides: TGTGCCAGCTCACCCGGATTGCGGAATCAGCCCCAGCATTTT.

In its sample, this clone was seen once. This chain joins TRBV6-5 and TRBJ1-1; 7 nucleotides match TRBD1. This CDR3 is 13 amino acids long. Unmatched junction bases numbered 6, after V lost 5 bases and J lost 6 bases. Germline CDR1 MNHEY, CDR2 SVGAGI. The chain's CDR3 is CASSKQGQSEAFF. DNA for the CDR3: TGTGCCAGCAGTAAACAGGGGCAATCTGAAGCTTTCTTT.